This T cell receptor beta chain was recorded in a study of shared clonotypes between healthy human individuals. General observations from the study: Genetic and exposure-history diversity was limited by the few donors.

Produced via immunoSEQ multiplex PCR; TCRdb's table is partial and in-frame only. The top ten hold 24% of the sample, which has approximately 720,000 clones, just over 90% seen once. Terminally differentiated effector memory CD45RA+ cells were excluded from the naive CD8 cells, which were CD45RO-negative and positively selected for CCR7. As for this clone: Its target is unknown.

Germline lookup yields CDR1 SGHDN and CDR2 FVKESK. This CDR3 comprises 15 residues. The V and J ends lost 1 base and 4 bases, in that order; junction bases with no gene match: 4. The receptor was derived from a man under 40 in good health. The specimen was naive CD8+ T cells sorted from blood. The chain couples TRBV14 to TRBJ2-1; 7 positions match TRBD2. The CDR3 region has the DNA TGTGCCAGCAGCCAAGTGGGGGGGGATTACAATGAGCAGTTCTTC. It encodes CASSQVGGDYNEQFF.